A single sample gave rise to the 19 T cell receptor beta chains below, sequenced in a study of blood T cell repertoires in COVID-19. This table comes from immunoSEQ multiplex PCR, and its TCRdb copy is limited to in-frame clones, with some not included. Among about 110,000 clones, under 80% were seen once, and the ten largest hold around a fifth. Specimen: peripheral blood. The receptors were gathered from a man aged 65-85 years with active or convalescent COVID-19.

For the CDR3, the DNA is TGCGCCAGCAGCACGGGACAGGGATCAAGGACCCAGTACTTC. Its translation is CASSTGQGSRTQYF. The genes are TRBV5-1 and TRBJ2-5, with 9 bases fitting TRBD1. The trim removed 4 bases at V and 7 bases at J, leaving 8 bases unmatched. This CDR3 spans 14 amino acids. Germline CDR1 reads SGHRS; CDR2 reads YFSETQ.

This clone appeared once. The chain has TRBV2 and TRBJ2-1, with 9 positions matching TRBD1. Germline CDR1 reads SNHLY; CDR2 reads FYNNEI. Germline trimming cut 4 bases from V and 4 bases from J; bases unmatched to any gene: 5. The CDR3 runs 15 residues. CDR3 sequence: CASSAETGGYNEQFF. Written as DNA, the CDR3 is TGTGCCAGCAGTGCTGAGACAGGGGGATACAATGAGCAGTTCTTC.

The chain carries TRBV27 and TRBJ1-1; 11 bases align to TRBD1. The CDR3 is 13 amino acids. Per germline, CDR1 MNHEY and CDR2 SMNVEV (reference sequence). J was trimmed by 3 bases and V by 6 bases; bases with no gene match: 0. Written as DNA, the CDR3 is TGTGCCAGCAGGGGACAGGGGGACACTGAAGCTTTCTTT. Its translation: CASRGQGDTEAFF.

The chain carries TRBV24-1 and TRBJ2-1; 14 positions match TRBD2. CDR1 KGHDR and CDR2 SFDVKD come from the germline V gene. The CDR3 runs to 19 residues. Trimming removed 4 bases from V and 7 bases from J; junction bases left unmatched: 14. The CDR3 region has the DNA TGTGCCACCAGTGACCCACTCTCCGGGACTAGCGGGAGTCGTAATGAGCAGTTCTTC. It encodes CATSDPLSGTSGSRNEQFF.

The gene calls are TRBV18 and TRBJ2-1, with TRBD1 identical over 7 bases. Germline V gene sequence: CDR1 KGHSH, CDR2 LQKENI. The V and J ends lost 0 bases and 0 bases, in that order; junction bases with no gene match: 2. This CDR3 comprises 16 residues. CDR3 sequence reads: CASSPPSGGSYNEQFF. In nucleotides, the CDR3 is TGTGCCAGCTCACCACCGTCAGGGGGCTCCTACAATGAGCAGTTCTTC.

The chain joins TRBV7-9 to TRBJ1-3; D perhaps matches TRBD1 (6 bases). The germline gives CDR1 SEHNR, CDR2 FQNEAQ (reference sequence). This CDR3 is 14 amino acids long. V gave up 5 bases and J gave up 7 bases, with 15 bases separating them. CDR3 residues: CASSTTTGGNTIYF. CDR3 nucleotide sequence: TGTGCCAGCAGCACGACGACAGGCGGGAACACCATATATTTT.

The chain joins TRBV5-1 to TRBJ2-5, with 11 bases aligning to TRBD2. The V segment lost 0 bases and the J segment 2 bases; nucleotides outside the gene matches: 3. Germline V gene lookup returns CDR1 SGHRS and CDR2 YFSETQ. The CDR3 is 16 residues long. The DNA of the CDR3 is TGCGCCAGCAGCTTGGGGATAGCGGGAGGGCAAGAGACCCAGTACTTC. It yields the protein CASSLGIAGGQETQYF.

The rearrangement links TRBV30 to TRBJ1-1; TRBD1 agrees at 10 bases. V was pared by 5 bases and J by 5 bases, with 11 bases of the junction left unmatched. Germline V gene lookup returns CDR1 GTSNPN and CDR2 SVGIG (reference sequence). The CDR3 contains 15 residues. CDR3 in DNA: TGTGCCTGGCTGACAGGGGGCGCGAGATTGACTGAAGCTTTCTTT. This translates into CAWLTGGARLTEAFF.

This clone was picked up a small number of times. The rearrangement uses TRBV25-1 and TRBJ2-7; the match to TRBD1 covers 7 bases. CDR1 is MGHDK and CDR2 is SYGVNS in the germline V gene. The CDR3 spans 14 residues. Trimming at V came to 6 bases and at J to 3 bases, leaving 8 bases not matched to a gene. The CDR3 spells CASSPQGNSYEQYF. As DNA, the CDR3 is TGTGCCAGCAGCCCACAGGGGAATAGCTACGAGCAGTACTTC.

V is TRBV28 and J is TRBJ1-4; D is perhaps TRBD1 (6 bases). The CDR3 length is 14 residues. Trimming pared 3 bases from V and 4 bases from J, leaving 9 bases between. Per the germline V gene, CDR1 is MDHEN and CDR2 is SYDVKM. As DNA, the CDR3 is TGTGCCAGCAGTTTCACAGGGAATAATGAAAAACTGTTTTTT. Its protein product is CASSFTGNNEKLFF.

V gene TRBV5-1 combines with J gene TRBJ2-1; a possible D gene is TRBD1 (5 bases). Trimming removed 4 bases at V and 5 bases at J, with 13 bases between. The CDR3 runs to 14 residues. CDR1 SGHRS and CDR2 YFSETQ come from the germline V gene. CDR3 region: CASSHTRVDNEQFF. CDR3 DNA: TGCGCCAGCAGCCACACCAGGGTTGACAATGAGCAGTTCTTC.

This clone was counted between two and nine times. V is TRBV19 and J is TRBJ2-1; D might be TRBD2 (5 bases). The V end was cut by 6 bases, the J end by 4 bases, with 16 bases between. The length of the CDR3 is 15 residues. Germline CDR1 reads LNHDA; CDR2 reads SQIVND (reference sequence). Written as DNA, the CDR3 is TGTGCCAGTAGAGGGAAGCGGCCTGGTTACAATGAGCAGTTCTTC. Translating gives CASRGKRPGYNEQFF.

The chain joins TRBV3-1 (or the pseudogene TRBV3-2) to TRBJ2-7; TRBD2 matches 16 bases. The CDR3 loop spans 18 amino acids. Germline V gene lookup returns CDR1 LGHDT and CDR2 YNNKEL (reference sequence). The junction had 8 bases not matched to a gene; V was cut back by 4 bases and J by 2 bases. CDR3: CASSPSPGLAGGPYEQYF. CDR3 in DNA: TGTGCCAGCAGCCCGTCACCGGGACTAGCGGGAGGGCCCTACGAGCAGTACTTC.

V is TRBV19 and J is TRBJ1-5, with a possible D match to TRBD1 (5 bases). Trimming shortened V by 6 bases and J by 2 bases, and 11 bases separated the two germline ends. CDR1 is LNHDA, CDR2 SQIVND, per germline (reference sequence). CDR3 length: 14 residues. In nucleotides, the CDR3 is TGTGCCAGTAGCTCGACAGTCGGCAATCAGCCCCAGCATTTT. Translation: CASSSTVGNQPQHF.

V usage is TRBV18 and J usage is TRBJ1-3, with D uncertain. The CDR3 has 16 residues. The germline V gene encodes CDR1 KGHSH and CDR2 LQKENI. The V gene lost 3 bases and the J gene lost 4 bases, with 16 bases spanning the gap. The CDR3 coding sequence is TGTGCCAGCTCACCCGCCGATGAGGTCAGAGGAAACACCATATATTTT. It is translated as CASSPADEVRGNTIYF.

The chain is built from TRBV9 and TRBJ1-2, with D perhaps matching TRBD1 (5 bases). This CDR3 region has 15 residues. The germline gives CDR1 SGDLS, CDR2 YYNGEE. V gave up 5 bases and J gave up 1 base, with 15 bases separating them. Written as DNA, the CDR3 is TGTGCCAGCAGGCTCATTGACAGCTATAACTATGGCTACACCTTC. Protein product: CASRLIDSYNYGYTF. Supplemented by reference TRBV9 and TRBJ1-2, the full variable domain reads DSGVTQTPKHLITATGQRVTLRCSPRSGDLSVYWYQQSLDQGLQFLIQYYNGEERAKGNILERFSAQQFPDLHSELNLSSLELGDSALYFCASRLIDSYNYGYTFGSGTRLTVV.

This clone was picked up one time. The rearrangement uses TRBV5-1 and TRBJ1-3; D is possibly TRBD1 (5 bases). V was pared by 4 bases and J by 0 bases, with 14 bases between. Looked up from germline, CDR1 is SGHRS and CDR2 is YFSETQ. The CDR3 has 16 amino acids. The CDR3 sequence is CASSPDRRLSGNTIYF. The CDR3, as DNA: TGCGCCAGCAGCCCTGACAGAAGACTCTCTGGAAACACCATATATTTT.

The chain joins TRBV6-5 to TRBJ1-5; no firm D call. Trimming removed 6 bases at V and 4 bases at J, with 13 bases between. From germline, CDR1 is MNHEY and CDR2 SVGAGI. The length of the CDR3 is 14 residues. The DNA of the CDR3 is TGTGCCAGCAGGTTGGAGCAGAATAATCAGCCCCAGCATTTT. This sequence encodes CASRLEQNNQPQHF.

The chain couples TRBV30 to TRBJ1-1; D remains ambiguous. Trimming stripped 0 bases from V and 9 bases from J, with 11 bases between. Germline CDR1 reads GTSNPN; CDR2 reads SVGIG (reference sequence). The CDR3 contains 12 residues. CDR3 amino acids: CAWSVPPGKAFF. For the CDR3, the DNA is TGTGCCTGGAGTGTACCGCCGGGGAAAGCTTTCTTT. Together with reference TRBV30 and TRBJ1-1, the CDR3 gives the full variable domain: SQTIHQWPATLVQPVGSPLSLECTVEGTSNPNLYWYRQAAGRGLQLLFYSVGIGQISSEVPQNLSASRPQDRQFILSSKKLLLSDSGFYLCAWSVPPGKAFFGQGTRLTVV.